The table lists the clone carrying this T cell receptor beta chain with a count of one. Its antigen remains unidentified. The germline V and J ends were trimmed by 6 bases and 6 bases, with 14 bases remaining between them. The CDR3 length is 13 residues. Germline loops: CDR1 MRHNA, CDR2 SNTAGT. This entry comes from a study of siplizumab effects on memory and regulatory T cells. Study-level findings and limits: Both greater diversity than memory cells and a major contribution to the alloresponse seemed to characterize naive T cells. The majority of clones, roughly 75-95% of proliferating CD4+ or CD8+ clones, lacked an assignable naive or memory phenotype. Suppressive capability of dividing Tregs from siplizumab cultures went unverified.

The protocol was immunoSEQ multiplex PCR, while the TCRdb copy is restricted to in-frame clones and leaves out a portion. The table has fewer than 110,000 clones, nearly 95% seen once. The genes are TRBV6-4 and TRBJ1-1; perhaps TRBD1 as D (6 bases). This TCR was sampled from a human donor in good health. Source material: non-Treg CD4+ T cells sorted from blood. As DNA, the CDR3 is TGTGCCAGCAGCAAGGAGGGGGAAGCTGAAGCTTTCTTT. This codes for CASSKEGEAEAFF.